A selection of T cell receptor beta chains follows, all from one sample in a study of blood T cells in healthy people across ages. MiXCR, applied by TCRdb to the 5' RACE reads, yields one record per CDR3 protein. Found here are roughly 1.5 million distinct CDR3 sequences, less than 45% of them singletons; the top ten hold under 5%. The source material was blood. The receptors here all came from a woman between 18 and 29 years old in good health. Both conserved end residues are trimmed from each CDR3. Fields, in order: V gene, CDR3 protein.

TRBV27 ASSGSGLAEYNEQF
TRBV6-2/TRBV6-3 ASRLDLYSYEQY
TRBV7-9 ASSFDRAGELF
TRBV29-1 SATGTEFTDTQY
TRBV20-1 SAGGRGNEKLF
TRBV9 ASSVTDRVTQFYTEAF
TRBV4-1 ASSQGGLAKNIQY
TRBV7-9 ASSSWTGSYEQY
TRBV7-3 ASSLTGGSTDTQY
TRBV29-1 SVESYAEQY
TRBV7-3 ASSLNNRGTEAF
TRBV5-1 ASSLLSPSTDTQY
TRBV29-1 SVEASRGGT
TRBV28 ASSSRPVGDTQY
TRBV30 AWTPDIFYEQY
TRBV3-1 ASGTYGKNIQY
TRBV2 ASSPQGFGTDTQY
TRBV3-1 ASSPGFTDTQY
TRBV6-5 ASSYSLRTFSYEQY
TRBV12-3/TRBV12-4 ASSQTGGLAGGTRDTQY
TRBV20-1 SASYLGQTPYEQY
TRBV29-1 SVEDPSETGLFNEQF
TRBV5-1 ASSLNALREQY
TRBV6-5 ASSSGFHYGYT
TRBV15 ATSSLGPGELF
TRBV12-3/TRBV12-4 ASSQAGGLSEQY
TRBV5-5 ASREGTNRIDEQY
TRBV3-1 ASSQGLGVDEQY
TRBV7-6 ASSFLVAGPYNEQY
TRBV6-2/TRBV6-3 ASEVRTPPYEQY
TRBV7-9 ASTLGGYGNQPQH
TRBV4-3 ASSQDLHYEQY
TRBV14 ASSQDPANSGNTIY
TRBV29-1 SVGWSNQPQH
TRBV20-1 SAKTSGRGVSYEQY
TRBV27 ASRGVDYNEQF
TRBV7-8 ASSYGASSAPLYNEQF
TRBV7-8 ASSPERTSGPYNEQF
TRBV9 ASSLAGGEVNEQF
TRBV7-9 ASTFGGREEGILNTEAF
TRBV12-3/TRBV12-4 ASSFGDTIGGYT
TRBV4-1 ASRRAGGVDEQY
TRBV2 ASRIWVDTEAF
TRBV5-1 ASSLSRGPSTDTQY
TRBV30 AWRGPIGGREQY
TRBV18 ASSPEETANNGELF
TRBV5-6 ASSAEGLAGHTDTQY
TRBV5-1 ASSQASGFLNTGELF